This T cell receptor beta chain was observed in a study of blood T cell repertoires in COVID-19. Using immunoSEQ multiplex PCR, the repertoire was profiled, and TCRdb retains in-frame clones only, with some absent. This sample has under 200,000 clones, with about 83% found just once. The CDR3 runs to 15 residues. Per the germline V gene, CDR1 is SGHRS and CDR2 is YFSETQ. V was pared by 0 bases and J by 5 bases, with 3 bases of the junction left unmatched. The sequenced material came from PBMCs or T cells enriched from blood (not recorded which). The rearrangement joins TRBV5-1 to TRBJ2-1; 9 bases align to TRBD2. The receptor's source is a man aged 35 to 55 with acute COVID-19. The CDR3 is CASSLAPSGNNEQFF. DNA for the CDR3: TGCGCCAGCAGCTTGGCCCCTAGCGGGAACAATGAGCAGTTCTTC.